The T cell receptor beta chain under discussion was sequenced for a study of blood T cell repertoires in COVID-19. At the level of the study: COVID-19 samples collected from the United States, Italy and Spain covered acute and convalescent phases. Sample material is recorded as cDNA or gDNA derived from T cells, B-cell-depleted T cells, or PBMCs.

The V gene's germline CDR1 is LGHDT and CDR2 YNNKEL (reference sequence). The V end lost 4 bases, the J end lost 6 bases, and 18 bases lay between the germline ends. The length of the CDR3 is 15 residues. This clone was seen only once. Per the authors' pipeline: Amplification with reference gene primers provided the estimates of nucleated cell counts. The table came from immunoSEQ multiplex PCR; TCRdb's copy has only in-frame clones and leaves some out. V, J and clone size derive from that table, while D and trimming were established from the DNA sequence. This table holds roughly 79,000 clones, approximately 80% found once.

The source material was peripheral blood. The TCR comes from a man in his sixties with active or convalescent COVID-19. The rearrangement uses TRBV3-1 (or the pseudogene TRBV3-2) and TRBJ1-2, with a tentative D call TRBD1 (6 bases). The chain's CDR3 is CASSPRGAENNGYTF. The CDR3 DNA is TGTGCCAGCAGCCCCCGGGGGGCGGAAAACAATGGCTACACCTTC.